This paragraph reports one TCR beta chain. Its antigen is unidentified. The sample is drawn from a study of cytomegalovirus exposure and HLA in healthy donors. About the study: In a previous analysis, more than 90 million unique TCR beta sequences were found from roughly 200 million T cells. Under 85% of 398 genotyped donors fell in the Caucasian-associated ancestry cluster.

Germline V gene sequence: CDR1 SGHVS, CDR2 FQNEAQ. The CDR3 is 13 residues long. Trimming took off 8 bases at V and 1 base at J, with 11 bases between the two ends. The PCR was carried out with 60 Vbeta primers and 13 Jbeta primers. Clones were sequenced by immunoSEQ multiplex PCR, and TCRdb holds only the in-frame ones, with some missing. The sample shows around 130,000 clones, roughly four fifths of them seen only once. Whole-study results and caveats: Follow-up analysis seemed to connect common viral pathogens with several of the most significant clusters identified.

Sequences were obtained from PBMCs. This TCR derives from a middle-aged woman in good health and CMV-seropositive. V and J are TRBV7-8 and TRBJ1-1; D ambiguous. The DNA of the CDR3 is TGTGCCAGCGTTTTGGGAGAGAACACTGAAGCTTTCTTT. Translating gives CASVLGENTEAFF.